The source of this TCR beta chain is a study of molecular identifiers for immune sequencing clone quantification. Germline CDR1 SQVTM, CDR2 ANQGSEA. The CDR3 totals 12 residues. Trimming removed 4 bases at V and 7 bases at J, with 13 bases between. Using its own MiXCR run on the PCR reads, TCRdb lists one record per CDR3 protein. The sample comprises tens of thousands of distinct CDR3 sequences, 15% to 20% of which are singletons, and over 1.1% rests with the top ten. The authors gated naive CD8 T cells as CD8+CD4-CCR7+CD45RA+ for sorting. This clonotype showed up many times. Its antigen is undetermined. Study-wide findings and caveats: Clones that exceeded 20 RNA copies held over 98% of effector molecules, yet under 1% in naive cells.

The chain links TRBV29-1 to TRBJ1-2; D is undetermined. Source material: naive CD8+ T cells from blood, with Jurkat cell RNA spiked in. Sample subset: FACS-sorted CD8+CD4-CCR7+CD45RA+ naive T cells. This TCR was sampled from a human donor in good health. Some libraries in this study had Jurkat cell RNA spiked in. The CDR3 region is CSVVEGFGGYTF. The CDR3 nucleotides read TGCAGCGTTGTTGAAGGGTTCGGTGGCTACACCTTC.